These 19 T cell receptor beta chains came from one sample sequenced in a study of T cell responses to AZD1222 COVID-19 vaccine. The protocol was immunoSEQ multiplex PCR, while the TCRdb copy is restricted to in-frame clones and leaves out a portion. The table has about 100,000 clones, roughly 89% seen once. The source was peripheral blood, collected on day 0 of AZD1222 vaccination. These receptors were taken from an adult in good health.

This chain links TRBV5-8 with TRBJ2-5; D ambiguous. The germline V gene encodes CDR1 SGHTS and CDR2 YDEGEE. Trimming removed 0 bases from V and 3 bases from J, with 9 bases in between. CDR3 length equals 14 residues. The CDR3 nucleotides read TGTGCCAGCAGCTTGGAGACTTTAGAAGAGACCCAGTACTTC. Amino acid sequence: CASSLETLEETQYF.

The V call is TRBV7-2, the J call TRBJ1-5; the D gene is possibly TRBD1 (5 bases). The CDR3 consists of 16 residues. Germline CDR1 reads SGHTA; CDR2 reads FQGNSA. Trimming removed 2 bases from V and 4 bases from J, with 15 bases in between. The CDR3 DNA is TGTGCCAGCAGCTTATGGGGGTCGGCGCAGAATCAGCCCCAGCATTTT. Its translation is CASSLWGSAQNQPQHF.

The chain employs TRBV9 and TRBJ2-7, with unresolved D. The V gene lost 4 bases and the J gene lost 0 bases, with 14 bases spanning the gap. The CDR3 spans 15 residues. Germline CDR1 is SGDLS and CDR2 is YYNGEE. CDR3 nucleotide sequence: TGTGCCAGCAGCACCAACTGGCAGAGCTCCTACGAGCAGTACTTC. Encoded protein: CASSTNWQSSYEQYF. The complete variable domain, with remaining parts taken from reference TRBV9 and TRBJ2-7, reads DSGVTQTPKHLITATGQRVTLRCSPRSGDLSVYWYQQSLDQGLQFLIQYYNGEERAKGNILERFSAQQFPDLHSELNLSSLELGDSALYFCASSTNWQSSYEQYFGPGTRLTVT.

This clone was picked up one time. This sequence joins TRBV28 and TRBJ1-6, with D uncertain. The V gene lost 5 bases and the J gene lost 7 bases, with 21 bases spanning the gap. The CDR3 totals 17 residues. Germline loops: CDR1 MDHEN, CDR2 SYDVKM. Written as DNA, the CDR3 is TGTGCCAGCAGTCCTCTGGGTCGCGCTTATCAGAATTCACCCCTCCACTTT. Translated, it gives CASSPLGRAYQNSPLHF.

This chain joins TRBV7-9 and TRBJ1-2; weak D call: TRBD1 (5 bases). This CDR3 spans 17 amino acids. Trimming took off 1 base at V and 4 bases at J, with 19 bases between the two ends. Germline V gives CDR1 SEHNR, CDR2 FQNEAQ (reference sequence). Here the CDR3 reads CASSLGGSLASSYGYTF. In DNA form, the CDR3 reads TGTGCCAGCAGCTTAGGGGGGAGCCTTGCTTCTAGCTATGGCTACACCTTC.

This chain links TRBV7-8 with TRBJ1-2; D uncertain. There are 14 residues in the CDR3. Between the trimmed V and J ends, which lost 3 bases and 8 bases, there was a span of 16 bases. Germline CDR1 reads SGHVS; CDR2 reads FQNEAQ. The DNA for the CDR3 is TGTGCCAGCAGCTTGTCCCTAGACGAAAGGGGCTACACCTTC. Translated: CASSLSLDERGYTF. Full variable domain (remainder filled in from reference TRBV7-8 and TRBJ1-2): GAGVSQSPRYKVAKRGQDVALRCDPISGHVSLFWYQQALGQGPEFLTYFQNEAQLDKSGLPSDRFFAERPEGSVSTLKIQRTQQEDSAVYLCASSLSLDERGYTFGSGTRLTVV.

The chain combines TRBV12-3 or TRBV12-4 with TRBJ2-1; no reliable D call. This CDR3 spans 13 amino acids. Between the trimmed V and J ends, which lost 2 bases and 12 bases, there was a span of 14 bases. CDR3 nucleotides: TGTGCCAGCAGTTTATACGAAGCGATTGGGCAGTTCTTC. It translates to CASSLYEAIGQFF.

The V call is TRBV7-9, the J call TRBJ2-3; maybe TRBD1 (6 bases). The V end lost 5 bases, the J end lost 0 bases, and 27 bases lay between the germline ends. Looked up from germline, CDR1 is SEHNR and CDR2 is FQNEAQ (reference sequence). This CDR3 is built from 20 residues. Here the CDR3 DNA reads TGTGCCAGCAGCAGTATTATGTTACTACCAAAGGGGGTTAGCACAGATACGCAGTATTTT. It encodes CASSSIMLLPKGVSTDTQYF.

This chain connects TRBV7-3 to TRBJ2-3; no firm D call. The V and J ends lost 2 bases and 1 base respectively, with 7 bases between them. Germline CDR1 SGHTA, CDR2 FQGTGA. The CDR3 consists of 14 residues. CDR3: CASSLHAGTDTQYF. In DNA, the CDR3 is TGTGCCAGCAGCTTACACGCGGGCACAGATACGCAGTATTTT.

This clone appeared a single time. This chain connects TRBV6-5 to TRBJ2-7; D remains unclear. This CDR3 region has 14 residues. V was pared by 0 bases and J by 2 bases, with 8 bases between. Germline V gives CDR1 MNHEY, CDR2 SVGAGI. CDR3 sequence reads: CASSYSPAAYEQYF. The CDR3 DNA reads TGTGCCAGCAGTTACTCCCCAGCAGCCTACGAGCAGTACTTC.

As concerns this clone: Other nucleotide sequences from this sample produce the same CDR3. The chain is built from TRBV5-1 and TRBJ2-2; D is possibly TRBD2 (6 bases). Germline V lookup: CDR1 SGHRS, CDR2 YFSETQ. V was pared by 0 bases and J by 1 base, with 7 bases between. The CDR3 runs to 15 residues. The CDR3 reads CASSLAGGNTGELFF. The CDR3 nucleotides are TGCGCCAGCAGCTTGGCCGGGGGGAACACCGGGGAGCTGTTTTTT.

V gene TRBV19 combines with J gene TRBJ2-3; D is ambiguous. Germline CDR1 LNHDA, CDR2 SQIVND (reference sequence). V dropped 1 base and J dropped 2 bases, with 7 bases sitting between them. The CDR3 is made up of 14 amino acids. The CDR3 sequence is CASSIALSTDTQYF. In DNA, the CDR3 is TGTGCCAGTAGTATAGCCCTCTCCACAGATACGCAGTATTTT.

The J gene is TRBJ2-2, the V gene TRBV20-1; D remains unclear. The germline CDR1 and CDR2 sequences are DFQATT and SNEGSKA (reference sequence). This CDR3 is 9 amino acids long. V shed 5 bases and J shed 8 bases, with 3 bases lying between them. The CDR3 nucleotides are TGCAGTGCTTCGGGGGAGCTGTTTTTT. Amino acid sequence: CSASGELFF.

The CDR3 here is CASSSGTQYF. The CDR3 coding sequence is TGTGCCAGTAGCTCCGGGACCCAGTACTTC. The chain joins TRBV28 to TRBJ2-5; D gene ambiguous. CDR1 and CDR2 (germline): MDHEN, SYDVKM. CDR3 length equals 10 residues. Trimming cost V 9 bases and J 7 bases, with 9 bases left between them.

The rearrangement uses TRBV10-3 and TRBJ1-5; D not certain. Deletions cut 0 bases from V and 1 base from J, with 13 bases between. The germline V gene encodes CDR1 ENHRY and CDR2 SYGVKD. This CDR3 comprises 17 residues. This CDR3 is CAISESAGLPSNQPQHF. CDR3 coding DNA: TGTGCCATCAGTGAGTCAGCTGGTCTCCCGAGCAATCAGCCCCAGCATTTT.

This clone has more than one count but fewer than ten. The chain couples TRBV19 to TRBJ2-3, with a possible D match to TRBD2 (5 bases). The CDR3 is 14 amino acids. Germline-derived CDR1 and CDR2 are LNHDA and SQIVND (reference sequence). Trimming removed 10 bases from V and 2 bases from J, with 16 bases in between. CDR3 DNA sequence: TGTGCCACTTTGGAGGCCGGTAACACAGATACGCAGTATTTT. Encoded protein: CATLEAGNTDTQYF.

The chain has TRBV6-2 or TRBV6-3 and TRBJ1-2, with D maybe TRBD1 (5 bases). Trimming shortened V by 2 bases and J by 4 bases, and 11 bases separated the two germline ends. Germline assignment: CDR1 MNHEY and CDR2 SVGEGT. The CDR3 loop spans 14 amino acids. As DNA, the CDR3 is TGTGCCAGCAGTTACCCAGGGCCTGGCTATGGCTACACCTTC. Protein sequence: CASSYPGPGYGYTF.

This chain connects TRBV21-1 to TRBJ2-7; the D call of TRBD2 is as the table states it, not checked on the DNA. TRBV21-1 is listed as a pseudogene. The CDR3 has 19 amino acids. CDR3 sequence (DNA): TGTGCCAGCAGCAAAGAGGGTAATAGACTAGCGGGAGCGTGGTACGAGCAGTACTTC. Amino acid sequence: CASSKEGNRLAGAWYEQYF.

Here the CDR3 reads CASSLGRRGCRFYGYTF. For the CDR3, the DNA is TGTGCCAGCAGCTTAGGGCGCAGGGGGTGTCGGTTCTATGGCTACACCTTC. This chain links TRBV7-3 with TRBJ1-2; 7 nucleotides line up with TRBD1. The trim removed 2 bases at V and 4 bases at J, leaving 13 bases unmatched. Looked up from germline, CDR1 is SGHTA and CDR2 is FQGTGA. The CDR3 has 17 residues. Drawing the rest from reference TRBV7-3 and TRBJ1-2, the complete variable domain is GAGVSQTPSNKVTEKGKYVELRCDPISGHTALYWYRQSLGQGPEFLIYFQGTGAADDSGLPNDRFFAVRPEGSVSTLKIQRTERGDSAVYLCASSLGRRGCRFYGYTFGSGTRLTVV.